The clone carrying this TCR beta chain was seen at least ten times. The target antigen is unknown. The sample originates from a study of early T cells in non-severe SARS-CoV-2 infection. Study-wide results and caveats: Reliance on VDJdb matching favored anti-spike CD8 responses; private and CD4 specificities were missed.

Unique molecular identifier tags were affixed to discrete cDNA molecules. TCRdb re-called the 5' RACE reads with MiXCR, one entry per CDR3 protein. The sample includes 32,000 or so distinct CDR3 sequences, about 6% seen only once; the top ten take about 5.8%. The CDR3 is made up of 14 amino acids. Germline V gene lookup returns CDR1 SGHTA and CDR2 FQGNSA. With 4 bases removed from V and 0 bases from J, the gap between germline ends came to 6 bases. This clonotype originated in an adult who was a healthcare worker with PCR-confirmed SARS-CoV-2 infection or an uninfected control (not recorded which). The sample taken for sequencing was whole blood. The chain has TRBV7-2 and TRBJ2-2; D is uncertain. The CDR3 nucleotides read TGTGCCAGCAGCTCAGGCCCGAACACCGGGGAGCTGTTTTTT. Translating it yields CASSSGPNTGELFF.